This section outlines one T cell receptor (beta chain) sequence together with its context. The study drew all its donors from Caucasian adults living in Nashville, Tennessee. V trimming: 4 bases; J trimming: 7 bases; junction bases outside the gene matches: 8. The CDR3 is 14 amino acids. Germline V lookup: CDR1 MNHEY, CDR2 SVGAGI. The deep-level immunoSEQ assay was used. The protocol was immunoSEQ multiplex PCR, while the TCRdb copy is restricted to in-frame clones and leaves out a portion. Of 450,000 to 500,000 clones in the sample, around 79% are singletons; the top ten hold roughly 12%. The source of the sample is a study of shared clonotypes between healthy human individuals.

Sequences were obtained from PBMCs. The clonotype originates from a woman aged 40 to 50 in good health. Some clones in this sample may be carry-over from other donors' samples. V gene TRBV6-5 combines with J gene TRBJ2-5; TRBD2 aligns across 8 bases. CDR3 coding DNA: TGTGCCAGCAGTTTTAGCGGGGAGGGGGTGACCCAGTACTTC. This encodes CASSFSGEGVTQYF.